The 4 T cell receptor beta chains listed next were all sequenced from one sample in a study of T cells after yellow fever vaccination (dated by TCRdb to about 2019). Library prep was done by 5' RACE. The sequencing machine was an Illumina HiSeq 2500. TCRdb took the public reads, trimmed them with fastp at Q25, ran MiXCR for clone calling and kept in-frame beta chains. Every entry covers one CDR3 protein and lists the most common genes and DNA from its rows. This sample has under 300,000 distinct CDR3 sequences in its table, and 5.5% to 8.5% of those were observed once. The biggest ten clones account for roughly 1% of the sample. The treatment or condition label, read with the paper, signifies: live attenuated yellow fever vaccine strain. The sample was CD4+ T cells sorted from PBMCs, taken on the day of the yellow fever booster vaccination. The receptors were gathered from a man aged 25-45 years who received the YFV17D yellow fever vaccine.

The table lists this clonotype with many counts. This chain connects TRBV7-6 to TRBJ2-1; 11 bases map to TRBD2. V lost 5 bases and J lost 3; bases outside the gene matches: 3. CDR1 and CDR2 from the germline V gene are SGHVS and FNYEAQ. The CDR3 covers 15 residues. The CDR3 region is CASSEGLAVYNEQFF. The DNA for the CDR3 is TGTGCCAGCAGCGAGGGACTAGCGGTCTACAATGAGCAGTTCTTC.

This clonotype was seen only a few times. This chain connects TRBV6-2 or TRBV6-3 to TRBJ2-1; D is uncertain. CDR1 and CDR2 (germline): MNHEY, SVGEGT. Trimming took 7 bases from V and 0 from J, leaving 10 bases between them. This CDR3 is built from 14 residues. The CDR3 bases are TGTGCCAGCATGCGGCGGAGCTCCTACAATGAGCAGTTCTTC. It translates to CASMRRSSYNEQFF.

This clonotype appeared a few times. This chain joins TRBV19 and TRBJ2-7, with 10 bases lining up with TRBD1. The V segment lost 4 bases and the J segment 5 bases; nucleotides outside the gene matches: 11. The CDR3 consists of 16 residues. CDR1 is LNHDA and CDR2 is SQIVND in the germline V gene (reference sequence). CDR3 nucleotides: TGTGCCAGTAGTAAGCCCCTCCGACAGGGGGCCGACGAGCAGTACTTC. It yields the protein CASSKPLRQGADEQYF.

Ten or more counts support this clonotype. The CDR3 nucleotides are TGCGCCAGCAGCTTGGTTCCGGGTTCTGGTCAGCCCCAGCATTTT. Its translation: CASSLVPGSGQPQHF. The V gene is TRBV5-1, the J gene TRBJ1-5; D is unclear. V was cut by 0 bases and J by 6 bases, with 13 bases left in between. From germline, CDR1 is SGHRS and CDR2 YFSETQ. The CDR3 covers 15 residues. The whole variable domain, remainder taken from reference TRBV5-1 and TRBJ1-5, is KAGVTQTPRYLIKTRGQQVTLSCSPISGHRSVSWYQQTPGQGLQFLFEYFSETQRNKGNFPGRFSGRQFSNSRSEMNVSTLELGDSALYLCASSLVPGSGQPQHFGDGTRLSIL.